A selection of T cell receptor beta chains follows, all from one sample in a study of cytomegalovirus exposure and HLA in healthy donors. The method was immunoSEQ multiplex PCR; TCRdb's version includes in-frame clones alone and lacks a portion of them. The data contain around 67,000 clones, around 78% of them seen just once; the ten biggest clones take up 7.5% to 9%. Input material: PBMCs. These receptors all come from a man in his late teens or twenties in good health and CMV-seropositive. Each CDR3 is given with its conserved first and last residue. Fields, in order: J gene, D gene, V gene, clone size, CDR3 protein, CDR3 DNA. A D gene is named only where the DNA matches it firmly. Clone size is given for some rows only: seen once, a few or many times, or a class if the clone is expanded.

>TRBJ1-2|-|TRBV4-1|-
CASSRDSNYGYTF
TGCGCCAGCAGCCGAGACAGTAACTATGGCTACACCTTC
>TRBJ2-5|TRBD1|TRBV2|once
CASSDHRGQETQYF
TGTGCCAGCAGTGACCACAGGGGCCAAGAGACCCAGTACTTC
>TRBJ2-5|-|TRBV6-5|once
CASIGRGFSEQYF
TGTGCCAGCATAGGCAGGGGCTTCTCGGAGCAGTACTTC
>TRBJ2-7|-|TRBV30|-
CAWHTSYEQYF
TGTGCCTGGCACACCTCCTACGAGCAGTACTTC
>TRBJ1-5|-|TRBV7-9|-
CASSPTENQPQHF
TGTGCCAGCAGCCCGACAGAAAATCAGCCCCAGCATTTT
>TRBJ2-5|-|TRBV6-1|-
CASSFGQRQETQYF
TGTGCCAGCAGTTTCGGACAGAGACAAGAGACCCAGTACTTC
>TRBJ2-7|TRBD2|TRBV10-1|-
CASSEGLAGAYEQYF
TGCGCCAGCAGTGAGGGACTAGCGGGGGCCTACGAGCAGTACTTC
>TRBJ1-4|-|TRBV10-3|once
CATRPYLDEKLFF
TGTGCCACCCGGCCTTACCTAGATGAAAAACTGTTTTTT
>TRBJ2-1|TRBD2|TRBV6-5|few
CASTRTSGSYNEQFF
TGTGCCAGCACCAGGACTAGCGGGAGTTACAATGAGCAGTTCTTC
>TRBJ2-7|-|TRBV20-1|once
CSAIASYEQYF
TGCAGTGCTATAGCATCCTACGAGCAGTACTTC
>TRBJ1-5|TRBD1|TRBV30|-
CAWTRTGGNQPQHF
TGTGCCTGGACCCGGACAGGAGGCAATCAGCCCCAGCATTTT
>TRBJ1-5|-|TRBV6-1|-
CASSVSWLNSNQPQHF
TGTGCCAGCAGTGTCAGTTGGCTCAATAGCAATCAGCCCCAGCATTTT
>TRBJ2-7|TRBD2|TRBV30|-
CAWSDRTSSEQYF
TGTGCCTGGAGTGACAGGACTAGCAGCGAGCAGTACTTC
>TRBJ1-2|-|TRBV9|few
CASSVGGLYTF
TGTGCCAGCAGCGTAGGAGGGCTCTACACCTTC
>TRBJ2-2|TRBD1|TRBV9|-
CASSGTGNTGELFF
TGTGCCAGCAGCGGGACAGGGAACACCGGGGAGCTGTTTTTT
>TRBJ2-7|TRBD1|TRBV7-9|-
CASSLYRGGQAYEQYF
TGTGCCAGCAGCTTATACCGAGGGGGCCAAGCCTACGAGCAGTACTTC
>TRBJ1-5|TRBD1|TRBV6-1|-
CASSLTGTASQPQHF
TGTGCCAGCAGTCTCACCGGGACAGCAAGTCAGCCCCAGCATTTT
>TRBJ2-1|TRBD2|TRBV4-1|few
CASSQSRTSGGPNEQFF
TGCGCCAGCAGCCAGTCTAGGACTAGCGGGGGTCCCAATGAGCAGTTCTTC
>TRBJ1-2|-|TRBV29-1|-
CSVERGDSAGYTF
TGCAGCGTTGAAAGAGGCGACAGCGCTGGCTACACCTTC
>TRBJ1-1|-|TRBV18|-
CASSPVQGTEAFF
TGTGCCAGCTCACCAGTCCAGGGAACTGAAGCTTTCTTT
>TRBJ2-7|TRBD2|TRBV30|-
CAGQSGRFSYEQYF
TGTGCCGGACAGAGCGGGAGGTTCTCCTACGAGCAGTACTTC
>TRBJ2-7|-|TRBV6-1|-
CASNRPQYEQYF
TGTGCCAGCAACAGGCCTCAGTACGAGCAGTACTTC
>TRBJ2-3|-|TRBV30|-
CAWSEGYSSTDTQYF
TGTGCCTGGAGTGAGGGGTACTCTAGCACAGATACGCAGTATTTT
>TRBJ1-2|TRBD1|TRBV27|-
CASSFGTANYGYTF
TGTGCCAGCAGTTTTGGGACAGCTAACTATGGCTACACCTTC
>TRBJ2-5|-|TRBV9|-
CASSVAGFQETQYF
TGTGCCAGCAGCGTAGCGGGGTTTCAAGAGACCCAGTACTTC
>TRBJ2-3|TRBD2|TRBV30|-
CAWSVLAGGTDTQYF
TGTGCCTGGAGTGTACTAGCGGGAGGGACAGATACGCAGTATTTT
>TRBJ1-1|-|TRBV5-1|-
CASSPTGNTEAFF
TGCGCCAGCAGCCCCACAGGGAACACTGAAGCTTTCTTT
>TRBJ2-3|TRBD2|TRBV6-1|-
CASSPQRGGPDTQYF
TGTGCCAGCAGTCCACAGCGGGGGGGCCCAGATACGCAGTATTTT
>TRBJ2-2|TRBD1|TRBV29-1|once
CSVIRDRNTGELFF
TGCAGCGTAATCCGGGACAGAAACACCGGGGAGCTGTTTTTT
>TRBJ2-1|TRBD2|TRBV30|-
CAWSLPGLANEQFF
TGTGCCTGGTCCCTCCCGGGACTAGCCAATGAGCAGTTCTTC
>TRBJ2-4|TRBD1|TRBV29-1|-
CSVTDRGNYIQYF
TGCAGCGTTACGGACAGGGGGAACTACATTCAGTACTTC
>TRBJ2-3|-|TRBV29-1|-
CRGQVLLDTQYF
TGCAGAGGACAAGTGCTTTTAGATACGCAGTATTTT
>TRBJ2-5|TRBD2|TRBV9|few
CASSAPRSGGAETQYF
TGTGCCAGCAGCGCCCCCAGGTCCGGGGGGGCGGAGACCCAGTACTTC
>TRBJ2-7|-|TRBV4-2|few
CASSQGGGRGSDEQYF
TGTGCCAGCAGCCAAGGCGGCGGTCGGGGTTCGGACGAGCAGTACTTC
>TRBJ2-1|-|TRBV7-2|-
CASSLGLGYNEQFF
TGTGCCAGCAGCTTGGGACTGGGATACAATGAGCAGTTCTTC
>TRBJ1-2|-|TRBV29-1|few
CSAQLQNEGYTF
TGCAGCGCCCAACTGCAAAATGAAGGCTACACCTTC
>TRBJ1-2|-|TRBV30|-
CASPGENYGYTF
TGTGCCTCGCCCGGGGAAAACTATGGCTACACCTTC